Each of the 23 T cell receptor beta chains below was sequenced from the same sample in a study of T cells after yellow fever vaccination. TCRdb recomputed calls from the 5' RACE reads with MiXCR, one row per CDR3 protein. This sample has approximately 330,000 distinct CDR3 sequences; under 15% occur once, and the top ten carry roughly 3.1%. The sample consisted of CD4+ T cells sorted from PBMCs, taken 15 days after the yellow fever booster vaccination. These receptors originate from a man younger than 35 who received the YFV17D yellow fever vaccine.

This clonotype was detected ten times or more. The chain links TRBV6-2 or TRBV6-3 to TRBJ1-5, with D perhaps matching TRBD1 (6 bases). CDR1 and CDR2 from the germline V gene are MNHEY and SVGEGT. The CDR3 is 14 amino acids. The germline V and J ends were trimmed by 7 bases and 5 bases, with 15 bases remaining between them. The CDR3 nucleotides read TGTGCCAGCATCCCGGACAGTCATTATCAGCCCCAGCATTTT. Its translation: CASIPDSHYQPQHF.

V and J are TRBV5-1 and TRBJ1-1, with TRBD1 identical over 9 bases. Germline V gives CDR1 SGHRS, CDR2 YFSETQ. The V and J ends lost 9 bases and 3 bases, in that order; junction bases with no gene match: 9. CDR3 length: 14 residues. The CDR3 nucleotides read TGCGCCACCGCCAGACAGGGGGAAGACACTGAAGCTTTCTTT. It yields the protein CATARQGEDTEAFF.

Many counts were recorded for this clonotype. The genes are TRBV14 and TRBJ2-3; D is tentatively TRBD1 or TRBD2 (5 bases each). In germline, CDR1 is SGHDN, CDR2 FVKESK. The germline V and J ends were trimmed by 2 bases and 6 bases, with 12 bases remaining between them. This CDR3 spans 14 amino acids. CDR3 protein: CASSQQGPWDTQYF. In nucleotides, the CDR3 is TGTGCCAGCAGCCAACAGGGACCCTGGGATACGCAGTATTTT.

The V gene is TRBV5-1, the J gene TRBJ2-1; D not resolved. The V end lost 1 base, the J end lost 2 bases, and 13 bases lay between the germline ends. CDR1 is SGHRS and CDR2 is YFSETQ in the germline V gene. This CDR3 spans 16 amino acids. In DNA form, the CDR3 reads TGCGCCAGCAGCTTGACTCGGCCAGCTACCTACAATGAGCAGTTCTTC. Translating it yields CASSLTRPATYNEQFF.

This clonotype was observed a handful of times. J is TRBJ2-1 and V is TRBV7-2; D ambiguous. The germline V gene has CDR1 SGHTA and CDR2 FQGNSA. The CDR3 covers 14 residues. Trimming took off 5 bases at V and 9 bases at J, with 17 bases between the two ends. CDR3 sequence reads: CASSRDPQDGEQFF. CDR3 bases: TGTGCCAGCAGCCGAGACCCACAAGACGGTGAGCAGTTCTTC. Combining the CDR3 with reference TRBV7-2 and TRBJ2-1 gives the whole variable domain GAGVSQSPSNKVTEKGKDVELRCDPISGHTALYWYRQSLGQGLEFLIYFQGNSAPDKSGLPSDRFSAERTGGSVSTLTIQRTQQEDSAVYLCASSRDPQDGEQFFGPGTRLTVL.

This clonotype has a handful of counts. The chain carries TRBV7-2 and TRBJ2-1, with 16 positions matching TRBD2. Germline-derived CDR1 and CDR2 are SGHTA and FQGNSA. The CDR3 has 18 amino acids. J was trimmed by 6 bases and V by 5 bases; bases with no gene match: 10. For the CDR3, the DNA is TGTGCCAGCAGCCCATCGGGACTAGCGGGGGGGCAGGGCAATGAGCAGTTCTTC. This sequence encodes CASSPSGLAGGQGNEQFF.

In its sample, this clonotype was seen a few times. The chain recombines TRBV5-1 with TRBJ1-6, with 8 bases identical to TRBD1. After removal of 4 bases from V and 7 bases from J, the junction contained 7 bases not matched to a gene. From germline, CDR1 is SGHRS and CDR2 YFSETQ. CDR3 size: 15 residues. CDR3 nucleotides: TGCGCCAGCAGCACCAGACAGGGGAGGAATTCACCCCTCCACTTT. Protein product: CASSTRQGRNSPLHF.

The chain uses TRBV10-3 and TRBJ2-1; no reliable D call. The length of the CDR3 is 16 residues. The germline V gene encodes CDR1 ENHRY and CDR2 SYGVKD. The V and J ends lost 2 bases and 0 bases respectively, with 11 bases between them. The CDR3, as DNA: TGTGCCATCAGTGAGGCACGCGGTTACTCCTACAATGAGCAGTTCTTC. This gives the protein CAISEARGYSYNEQFF.

This clonotype was detected only a few times. The rearrangement uses TRBV7-9 and TRBJ1-6, with D maybe TRBD1 (6 bases). Germline assignment: CDR1 SEHNR and CDR2 FQNEAQ (reference sequence). The CDR3 loop spans 17 amino acids. V lost 1 base, J lost 8 bases, and 18 bases lay in between. Here the CDR3 DNA reads TGTGCCAGCAGCTTAGAACGAAGTGGAGAGGGGGATTCACCCCTCCACTTT. Its translation: CASSLERSGEGDSPLHF.

V is TRBV20-1 and J is TRBJ2-6; 10 bases are a match to TRBD1. Trimming took 5 bases from V and 0 from J; bases not matched to a gene: 7. The length of the CDR3 is 17 residues. Germline CDR1 DFQATT, CDR2 SNEGSKA (reference sequence). CDR3 in amino acids: CSAYRGQGDSGANVLTF. The CDR3 DNA sequence: TGCAGTGCTTATCGAGGACAGGGGGACTCTGGGGCCAACGTCCTGACTTTC.

The rearrangement links TRBV10-2 to TRBJ1-2; D not certain. The CDR3 has 14 residues. Trimming cost V 6 bases and J 5 bases, with 16 bases left between them. Per the germline V gene, CDR1 is WSHSY and CDR2 is SAAADI. The CDR3 reads CASSPTGMGYGYTF. The CDR3 region has the DNA TGCGCCAGCAGCCCGACGGGGATGGGGTATGGCTACACCTTC.

This clonotype was detected many times. This chain links TRBV6-5 with TRBJ2-3, with 9 bases lining up with TRBD1. Germline loops: CDR1 MNHEY, CDR2 SVGAGI. The CDR3 has 17 residues. V was pared by 7 bases and J by 4 bases, with 15 bases of the junction left unmatched. The DNA for the CDR3 is TGTGCCAGCACCTTTACGGGACAGGGCATACGACCAGATACGCAGTATTTT. It translates to CASTFTGQGIRPDTQYF.

J is TRBJ2-6 and V is TRBV7-9; D possibly matches TRBD1 or TRBD2 (6 bases each). The ends were cut back, 7 bases at V and 0 bases at J, with 13 bases in the middle. Germline CDR1 and CDR2: SEHNR and FQNEAQ (reference sequence). This CDR3 is 16 amino acids long. CDR3 amino acids: CASIEGGNSGANVLTF. The DNA for the CDR3 is TGTGCCAGCATCGAGGGGGGTAACTCTGGGGCCAACGTCCTGACTTTC.

This rearrangement joins TRBV7-2 to TRBJ2-4; 9 nucleotides line up with TRBD2. V was clipped by 1 base and J by 5 bases; unmatched bases: 3. Germline V gene lookup returns CDR1 SGHTA and CDR2 FQGNSA. The CDR3 extends over 15 amino acids. The CDR3 coding sequence is TGTGCCAGCAGCTTAGTAGCGGGGGACCAAAACATTCAGTACTTC. It is translated as CASSLVAGDQNIQYF. Combining the CDR3 with reference TRBV7-2 and TRBJ2-4 gives the whole variable domain GAGVSQSPSNKVTEKGKDVELRCDPISGHTALYWYRQSLGQGLEFLIYFQGNSAPDKSGLPSDRFSAERTGGSVSTLTIQRTQQEDSAVYLCASSLVAGDQNIQYFGAGTRLSVL.

The V and J genes are TRBV6-2 or TRBV6-3 and TRBJ1-4, with no clear D. The ends were cut back, 5 bases at V and 8 bases at J, with 12 bases in the middle. Germline V gives CDR1 MNHEY, CDR2 SVGEGT. This CDR3 has 13 amino acids. CDR3 sequence (DNA): TGTGCCAGCAGTACGGACCCCTTCGAAAAACTGTTTTTT. Translating it yields CASSTDPFEKLFF.

The genes are TRBV9 and TRBJ2-5, with 11 bases lining up with TRBD1. Germline loops: CDR1 SGDLS, CDR2 YYNGEE. V lost 2 bases to trimming and J lost 4 bases; unmatched junction nucleotides: 10. CDR3 length: 17 amino acids. CDR3 sequence (DNA): TGTGCCAGCAGCGTGTCCGGTGGACAGGGGGCAGGAGAGACCCAGTACTTC. Its protein is CASSVSGGQGAGETQYF.

This clonotype was observed a few times. The chain recombines TRBV5-6 with TRBJ2-7, with D possibly TRBD1 on 5 matching bases. Trimming removed 5 bases at V and 2 bases at J, with 17 bases between. CDR1 SGHDT and CDR2 YYEEEE come from the germline V gene. The CDR3 is 15 residues long. CDR3: CASRGKGSKTYEQYV. The DNA of the CDR3 is TGTGCCAGCAGGGGCAAGGGGTCCAAAACCTACGAGCAGTACGTC.

This clonotype was recorded a few times. The genes are TRBV9 and TRBJ2-6; the D call may be TRBD1 or TRBD2 (5 bases each). V lost 0 bases and J lost 2, with 6 bases in between. Looked up from germline, CDR1 is SGDLS and CDR2 is YYNGEE. The CDR3 contains 15 residues. The CDR3 is CASSVGGPGANVLTF. For the CDR3, the DNA is TGTGCCAGCAGCGTAGGGGGACCTGGGGCCAACGTCCTGACTTTC.

The rearrangement links TRBV6-6 to TRBJ1-5, with 9 bases aligning to TRBD1. J was trimmed by 4 bases and V by 2 bases; bases with no gene match: 3. Germline CDR1 and CDR2: MNHNY and SVGAGI (reference sequence). The CDR3 sequence is 15 residues long. The CDR3: CASSYRTGDNQPQHF. The CDR3 DNA reads TGTGCCAGCAGTTACCGGACAGGGGATAATCAGCCCCAGCATTTT.

The chain uses TRBV12-3 or TRBV12-4 and TRBJ2-2, with D unclear. CDR3 length: 15 amino acids. V was clipped by 7 bases and J by 1 base, with 13 bases between them. The CDR3 DNA sequence: TGTGCCAGCACCCCCCGTCTGAAGAACACCGGGGAGCTGTTTTTT. Translation gives CASTPRLKNTGELFF.

The chain recombines TRBV20-1 with TRBJ1-6; D not certain. The CDR3 has 15 amino acids. Looked up from germline, CDR1 is DFQATT and CDR2 is SNEGSKA (reference sequence). V was pared by 3 bases and J by 7 bases, with 16 bases between. This CDR3 is CSARGSGNSNSPLHF. CDR3 in DNA: TGCAGTGCTAGGGGGTCAGGAAATTCAAATTCACCCCTCCACTTT.

This sequence joins TRBV10-3 and TRBJ2-1, with 15 bases that match TRBD2. Germline values: CDR1 ENHRY, CDR2 SYGVKD. The CDR3 has 16 amino acids. V lost 10 bases, J lost 9 bases, and 13 bases stayed unmatched. In DNA form, the CDR3 reads TGTGCCAGCATGCCGGGACTAGCGGGGGGCGTCAGTGAGCAGTTCTTC. This translates into CASMPGLAGGVSEQFF.

In its sample, this clonotype was seen a few times. CDR3 residues: CASSFGQSDTQYF. In nucleotides, the CDR3 is TGCGCCAGCAGCTTTGGACAGTCAGATACGCAGTATTTT. This chain connects TRBV5-1 to TRBJ2-3; D may be TRBD1 (6 bases). The V end lost 2 bases, the J end lost 4 bases, and 8 bases lay between the germline ends. Germline V gene sequence: CDR1 SGHRS, CDR2 YFSETQ. The CDR3 length is 13 residues.